This T cell receptor beta chain was obtained from a study of blood T cell repertoires in COVID-19. Study details: Donors in the United States, Italy and Spain gave samples during acute or convalescent COVID-19.

Sequencing was performed with immunoSEQ multiplex PCR; in TCRdb, only in-frame clones are kept and a portion is missing. Of around 230,000 clones listed, about 90% are singletons. Germline CDR1 and CDR2: SGHAT and FQNNGV. V shed 5 bases and J 6 bases; nucleotides not matched to a gene: 10. This CDR3 is 15 amino acids long. Sequencing was done on a sample of peripheral blood. The sequence was obtained from a man between 60 and 70 years old who had recovered from COVID-19. The chain has TRBV11-2 and TRBJ1-1; 9 nucleotides align to TRBD1. CDR3 DNA sequence: TGTGCCAGCAGCCCGCCCGGGACAGGGCGGGCTGAAGCTTTCTTT. Translating it yields CASSPPGTGRAEAFF.